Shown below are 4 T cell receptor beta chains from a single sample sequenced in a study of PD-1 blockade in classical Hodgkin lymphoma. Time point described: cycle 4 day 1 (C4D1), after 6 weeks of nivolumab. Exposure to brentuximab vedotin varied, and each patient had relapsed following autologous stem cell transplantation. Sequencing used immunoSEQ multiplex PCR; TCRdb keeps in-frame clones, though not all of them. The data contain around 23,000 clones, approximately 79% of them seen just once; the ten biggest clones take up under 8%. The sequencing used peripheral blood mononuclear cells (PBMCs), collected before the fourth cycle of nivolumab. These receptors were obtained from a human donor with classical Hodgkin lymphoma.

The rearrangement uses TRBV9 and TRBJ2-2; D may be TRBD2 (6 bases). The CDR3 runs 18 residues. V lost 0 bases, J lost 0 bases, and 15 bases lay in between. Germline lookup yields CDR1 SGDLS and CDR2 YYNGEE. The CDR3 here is CASSVGISGHANTGELFF. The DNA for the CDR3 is TGTGCCAGCAGCGTAGGTATTAGCGGACACGCGAACACCGGGGAGCTGTTTTTT.

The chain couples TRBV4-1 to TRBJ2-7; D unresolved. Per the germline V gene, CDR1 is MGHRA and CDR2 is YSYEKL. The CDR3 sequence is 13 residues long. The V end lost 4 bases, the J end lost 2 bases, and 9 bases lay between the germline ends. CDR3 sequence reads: CASSRGLAYEQYF. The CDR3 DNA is TGCGCCAGCAGCCGGGGTCTAGCCTACGAGCAGTACTTC.

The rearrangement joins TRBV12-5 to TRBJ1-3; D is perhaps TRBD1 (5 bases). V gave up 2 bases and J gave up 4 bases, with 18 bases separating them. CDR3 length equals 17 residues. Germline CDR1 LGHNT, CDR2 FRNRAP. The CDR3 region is CASGLRLPGRVGNTIYF. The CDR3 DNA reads TGTGCTAGTGGTTTGAGGCTACCAGGGAGAGTCGGAAACACCATATATTTT.

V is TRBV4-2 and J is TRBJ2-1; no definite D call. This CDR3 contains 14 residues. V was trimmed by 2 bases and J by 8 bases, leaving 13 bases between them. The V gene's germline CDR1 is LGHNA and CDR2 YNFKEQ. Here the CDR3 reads CASSQIHIGDEQFF. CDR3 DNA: TGTGCCAGCAGCCAAATACATATAGGAGATGAGCAGTTCTTC.